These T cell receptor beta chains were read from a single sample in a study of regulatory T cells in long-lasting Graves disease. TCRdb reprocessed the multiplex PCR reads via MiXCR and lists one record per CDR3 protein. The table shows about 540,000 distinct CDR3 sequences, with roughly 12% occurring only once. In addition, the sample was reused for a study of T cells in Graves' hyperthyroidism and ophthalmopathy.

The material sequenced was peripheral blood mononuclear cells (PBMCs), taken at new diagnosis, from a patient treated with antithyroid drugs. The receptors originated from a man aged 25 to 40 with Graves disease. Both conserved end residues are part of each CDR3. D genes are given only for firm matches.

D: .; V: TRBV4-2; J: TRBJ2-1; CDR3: CASSERAAEAYYNEQFF
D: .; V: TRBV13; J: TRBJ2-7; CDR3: CASSWWVVSYEQYF
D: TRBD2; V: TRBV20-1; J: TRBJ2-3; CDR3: CSARHAVASGSIGTDTQYF
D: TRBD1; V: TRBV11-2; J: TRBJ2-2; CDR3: CASSPDRGGTGELFF
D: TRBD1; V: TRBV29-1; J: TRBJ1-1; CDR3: CSVEGQGWENTEAFF
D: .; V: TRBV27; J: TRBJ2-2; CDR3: CASGEHSPISGELFF
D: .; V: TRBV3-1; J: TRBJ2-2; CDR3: CAGSQSHGRGTGELFF
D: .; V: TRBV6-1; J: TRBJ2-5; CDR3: CASSDGDTIGETQYF
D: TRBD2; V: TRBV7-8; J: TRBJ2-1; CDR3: CASSFRLAVGNEQFF
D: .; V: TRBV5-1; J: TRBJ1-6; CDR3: CASSSWGVSSYNSPLHF
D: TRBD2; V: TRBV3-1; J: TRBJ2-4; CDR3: CASSPSGRGGKNIQYF
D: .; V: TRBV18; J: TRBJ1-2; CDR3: CASSPPGPRGYGYTF
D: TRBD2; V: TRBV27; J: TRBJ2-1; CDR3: CASSLGTSGAYGQFF
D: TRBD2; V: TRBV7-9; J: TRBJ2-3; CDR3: CASSLVPSGRTDTQYF
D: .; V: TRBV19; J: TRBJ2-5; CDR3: CASSGHHLSQETQYF
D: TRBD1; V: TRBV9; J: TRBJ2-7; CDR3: CASSPRTGFHEQYF
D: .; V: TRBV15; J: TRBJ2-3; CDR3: CATSRVRVSSTDTQYF
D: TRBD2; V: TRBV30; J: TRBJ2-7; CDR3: CAWSAPGRVFDEQYF
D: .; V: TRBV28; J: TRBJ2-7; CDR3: CASIPNRGQGRKPYEQYF
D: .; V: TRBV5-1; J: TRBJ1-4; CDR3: CASSLDRTEKLFF
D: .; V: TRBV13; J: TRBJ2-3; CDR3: CASSLGRVNTDTQYF
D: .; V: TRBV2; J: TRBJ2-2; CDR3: CASSDYSTNTGELFF
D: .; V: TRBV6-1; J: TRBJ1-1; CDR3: CASRTAGYTEAFF
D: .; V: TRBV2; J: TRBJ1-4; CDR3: CASGKANEKLFF
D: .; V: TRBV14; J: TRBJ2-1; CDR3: CASSLIRVNEQFF
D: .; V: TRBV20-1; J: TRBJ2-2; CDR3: CSAWDSLSRELFF
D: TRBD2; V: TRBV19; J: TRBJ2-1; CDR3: CASSALGTSGLRSYNEQFF
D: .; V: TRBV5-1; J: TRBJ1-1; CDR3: CASSIYRDAFF
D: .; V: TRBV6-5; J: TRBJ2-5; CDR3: CASSFGIDVETQYF
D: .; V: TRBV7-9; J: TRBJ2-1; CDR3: CASSLAVGGTEQFF
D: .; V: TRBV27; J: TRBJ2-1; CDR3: CASSVPNLGMDEQFF
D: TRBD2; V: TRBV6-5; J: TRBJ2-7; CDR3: CASSYSGRGSYEQYF
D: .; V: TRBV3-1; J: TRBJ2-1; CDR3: CASSPRDEQFF
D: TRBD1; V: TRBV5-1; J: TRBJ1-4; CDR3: CASSLGQGREKLFF
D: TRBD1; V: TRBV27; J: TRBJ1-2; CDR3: CASSPGWTGAMGYTF
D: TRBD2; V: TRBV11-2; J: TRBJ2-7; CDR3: CASSLGTSGPYEQYF
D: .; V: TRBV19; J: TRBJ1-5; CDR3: CASSRPLTESNQPQHF
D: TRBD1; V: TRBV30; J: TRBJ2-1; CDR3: CAWSPSPGQARNEQFF
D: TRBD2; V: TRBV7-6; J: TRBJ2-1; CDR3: CASSLGTIFRTEQFF
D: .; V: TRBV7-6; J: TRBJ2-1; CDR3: CASSLPAAGIAPPSYNEQFF
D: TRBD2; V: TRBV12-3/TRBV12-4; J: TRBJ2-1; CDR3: CASSLSGLDNEQFF
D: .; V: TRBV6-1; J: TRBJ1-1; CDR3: CASYEQIMNTEAFF
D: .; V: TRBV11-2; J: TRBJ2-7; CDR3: CASRSARYYEQYF
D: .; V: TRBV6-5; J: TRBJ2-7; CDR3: CASSYQGVLYEQYF
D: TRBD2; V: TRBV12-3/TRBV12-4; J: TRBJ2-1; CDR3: CASSHGTSGREDEQFF
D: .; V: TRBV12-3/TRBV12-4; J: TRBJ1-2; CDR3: CASRRGGGYGYTF
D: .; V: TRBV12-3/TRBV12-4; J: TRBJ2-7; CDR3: CASSFVPREQYF
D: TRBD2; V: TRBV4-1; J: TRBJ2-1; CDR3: CASSLASGGYNEQFF
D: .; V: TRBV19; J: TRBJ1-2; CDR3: CASSIPASSGYTF
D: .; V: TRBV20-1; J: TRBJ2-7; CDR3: CSASSFVGNYEQYF
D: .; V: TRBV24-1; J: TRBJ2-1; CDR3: CATSDLRGPEYNEQFF
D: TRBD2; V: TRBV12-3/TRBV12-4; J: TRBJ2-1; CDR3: CASTLGEWREYWNEQFF
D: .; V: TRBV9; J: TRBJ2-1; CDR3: CASSVARVSIYNEQFF
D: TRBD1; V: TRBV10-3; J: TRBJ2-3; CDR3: CAISDRDRGATDTQYF
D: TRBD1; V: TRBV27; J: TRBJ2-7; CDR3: CASSGQGGYEQYF
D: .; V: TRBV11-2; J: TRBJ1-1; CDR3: CASILGGSDTEAFF
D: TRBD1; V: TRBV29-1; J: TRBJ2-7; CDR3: CSVEDLRTGGEQYF
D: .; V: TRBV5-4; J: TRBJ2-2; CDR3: CASSKDPGRSGELFF
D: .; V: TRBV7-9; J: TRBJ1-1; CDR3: CASSHTGGVNTEAFF
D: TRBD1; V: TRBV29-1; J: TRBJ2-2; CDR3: CSVAPGGRAGELFF